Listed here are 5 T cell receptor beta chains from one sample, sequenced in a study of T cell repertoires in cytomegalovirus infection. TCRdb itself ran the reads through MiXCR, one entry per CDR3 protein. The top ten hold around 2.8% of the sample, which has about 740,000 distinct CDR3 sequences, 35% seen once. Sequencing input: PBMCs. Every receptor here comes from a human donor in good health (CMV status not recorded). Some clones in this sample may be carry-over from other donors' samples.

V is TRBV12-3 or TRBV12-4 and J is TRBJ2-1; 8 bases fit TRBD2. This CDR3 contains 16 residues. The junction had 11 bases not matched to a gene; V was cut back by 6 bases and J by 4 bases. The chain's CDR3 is CASSRDPGLVYNEQFF. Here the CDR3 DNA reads TGTGCCAGCAGCCGTGACCCGGGACTAGTATACAATGAGCAGTTCTTC.

CDR3 coding DNA: TGTGCCAGCAGCTTTGCTCGGGGAGGAAAGGCCGGGGAGCTGTTTTTT. Protein product: CASSFARGGKAGELFF. V and J are TRBV14 and TRBJ2-2, with TRBD2 as a possible D gene (6 bases). The CDR3 spans 16 residues. CDR1 is SGHDN, CDR2 FVKESK, per germline. V gave up 5 bases and J gave up 6 bases, with 19 bases separating them.

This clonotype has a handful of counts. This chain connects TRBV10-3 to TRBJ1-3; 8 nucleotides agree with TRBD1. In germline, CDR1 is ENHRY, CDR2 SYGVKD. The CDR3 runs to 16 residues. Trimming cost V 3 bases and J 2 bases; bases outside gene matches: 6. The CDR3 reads CAISDHTTGAGNTIYF. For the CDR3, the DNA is TGTGCCATCAGTGACCATACGACAGGGGCTGGAAACACCATATATTTT.

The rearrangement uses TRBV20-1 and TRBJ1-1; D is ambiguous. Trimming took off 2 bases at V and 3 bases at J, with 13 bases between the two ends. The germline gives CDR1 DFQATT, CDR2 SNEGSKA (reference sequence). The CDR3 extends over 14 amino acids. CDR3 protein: CSARLVGGYTEAFF. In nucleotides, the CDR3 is TGCAGTGCTAGACTGGTCGGCGGGTACACTGAAGCTTTCTTT.

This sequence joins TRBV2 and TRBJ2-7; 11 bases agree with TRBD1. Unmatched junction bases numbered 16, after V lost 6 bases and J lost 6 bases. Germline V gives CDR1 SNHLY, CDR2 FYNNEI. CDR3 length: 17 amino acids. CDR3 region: CASSALDRGRVRSEQYF. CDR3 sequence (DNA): TGTGCCAGCAGCGCATTGGACAGGGGGCGCGTTCGCTCCGAGCAGTACTTC.